One sample yielded the 7 T cell receptor beta chains listed below, sequenced in a study of cytomegalovirus exposure and HLA in healthy donors. PCR amplification relied on 60 Vbeta primers (plus 13 Jbeta primers). Only in-frame clones appear in the TCRdb table, and some are missing; sequencing was by immunoSEQ multiplex PCR. The table shows 100,000 or so clones, with 60% to 85% occurring only once. Sequencing input: PBMCs. These receptor sequences come from a middle-aged woman in good health and CMV-seronegative.

The chain combines TRBV19 with TRBJ2-5; 14 bases map to TRBD2. The J segment lost 2 bases and the V segment lost 5 bases, leaving 7 bases of the junction unmatched. The germline CDR1 and CDR2 sequences are LNHDA and SQIVND (reference sequence). CDR3 length equals 17 residues. The DNA for the CDR3 is TGTGCCAGTAGTCGCGGGACTAGCGGGGGTCGACAAGAGACCCAGTACTTC. The encoded protein is CASSRGTSGGRQETQYF.

This clone was observed once. The chain is built from TRBV6-1 and TRBJ1-5; possible D gene TRBD1, 6 bases. V was cut by 4 bases and J by 11 bases, with 15 bases left in between. The CDR3 covers 13 residues. From germline, CDR1 is MNHNS and CDR2 SASEGT. The CDR3 nucleotides are TGTGCCAGCAGTGGGACAGAGCCTCGGGCCCAGCATTTT. As protein: CASSGTEPRAQHF.

This sequence joins TRBV5-6 and TRBJ2-3, with D perhaps TRBD2 (5 bases). The CDR3 contains 13 residues. V lost 1 base and J lost 15, with 18 bases in between. The V gene's germline CDR1 is SGHDT and CDR2 YYEEEE. The CDR3 region is CASSLTRNPPEYF. CDR3 nucleotide sequence: TGTGCCAGCAGCTTGACTAGGAACCCCCCAGAATATTTT.

This chain joins TRBV6-5 and TRBJ1-1; D gene unclear. Deletions cut 4 bases from V and 2 bases from J, with 11 bases between. The germline gives CDR1 MNHEY, CDR2 SVGAGI. The CDR3 is made up of 14 amino acids. The CDR3 protein is CASSFQAGNTEAFF. In nucleotides, the CDR3 is TGTGCCAGCAGTTTCCAGGCTGGTAACACTGAAGCTTTCTTT.

The chain is built from TRBV27 and TRBJ2-7, with 8 bases that match TRBD2. The V gene's germline CDR1 is MNHEY and CDR2 SMNVEV (reference sequence). V shed 4 bases and J 2 bases; nucleotides not matched to a gene: 4. CDR3 length: 14 amino acids. CDR3 in amino acids: CASSSAGVAYEQYF. Written as DNA, the CDR3 is TGTGCCAGCAGTTCAGCGGGGGTAGCCTACGAGCAGTACTTC.

Note on this clone: Additional DNA sequences in this sample encode the identical CDR3. The V call is TRBV29-1, the J call TRBJ2-1; no clear D. V dropped 7 bases and J dropped 0 bases, with 4 bases sitting between them. Germline loops: CDR1 SQVTM, CDR2 ANQGSEA. The CDR3 length is 11 residues. The CDR3, as DNA: TGCAGCGGTAGCTCCTACAATGAGCAGTTCTTC. Protein sequence: CSGSSYNEQFF.

The chain combines TRBV27 with TRBJ1-1; TRBD1 matches 9 bases. V trimming: 2 bases; J trimming: 5 bases; junction bases outside the gene matches: 6. CDR1 is MNHEY and CDR2 is SMNVEV in the germline V gene (reference sequence). The CDR3 sequence is 15 residues long. CDR3 DNA sequence: TGTGCCAGCAGTTTAGGGACAGGGATTCAGACTGAAGCTTTCTTT. Translation: CASSLGTGIQTEAFF.